The clone carrying this TCR beta chain was observed a single time. Antigen specificity is unknown. The CDR3 contains 15 residues. With 3 bases clipped from V and 4 bases from J, the junction kept 5 bases outside the gene matches. The germline V gene encodes CDR1 SGHRS and CDR2 YFSETQ. These data are taken from a study of T cell responses to AZD1222 COVID-19 vaccine. Broader study findings: The donors showed a predominance of white British ancestry and of females, with possible underestimation of clonal diversity. It was only after the peak T cell response that any repertoires were sampled. The study found vaccine-associated CD4 TCRs spanning spike, dominant at 160-218 and 743-854.

Here immunoSEQ multiplex PCR was the method, and the copy in TCRdb shows in-frame clones only, minus some. Of 90,000 to 150,000 clones in the sample, 70% to 90% were seen once. This chain links TRBV5-1 with TRBJ2-1, with 9 bases that match TRBD2. Sequencing was performed on peripheral blood, taken on day 0 of AZD1222 vaccination. The TCR originated in an adult in good health. CDR3 in amino acids: CASSSTSGLYNEQFF. As DNA, the CDR3 is TGCGCCAGCAGCTCGACTAGCGGATTATACAATGAGCAGTTCTTC.